This T cell receptor (beta chain) was captured by sequencing in a study of shared clonotypes between healthy human individuals. Naive CD8 cells were CD45RO-negative, positively selected for CCR7, excluding terminally differentiated effector memory CD45RA+ cells. Study-wide results and limits: Larger estimated richness was generally recorded for naive subsets relative to memory subsets. The authors expected sequencing depth to affect clonotype sharing among donors.

A deep-level run was used for the assay. The method was immunoSEQ multiplex PCR; TCRdb's version includes in-frame clones alone and lacks a portion of them. The sample holds some 1,900,000 clones, approximately 94% seen once. The V gene's germline CDR1 is LGHNA and CDR2 YNFKEQ. V lost 2 bases and J 8 bases, leaving 13 bases between the germline ends. This CDR3 has 14 amino acids. Worth noting for this clone: What it binds is not known.

This rearrangement joins TRBV4-2 to TRBJ2-1; maybe TRBD2 (5 bases). The sample comprised naive CD8+ T cells sorted from blood. The receptor comes from a man in his late teens or twenties in good health. The CDR3 is CASSQSPGMDEQFF. The DNA of the CDR3 is TGTGCCAGCAGCCAATCTCCGGGAATGGATGAGCAGTTCTTC.